This T cell receptor beta chain came from a study of blood T cell repertoires in COVID-19. Study-level background: T cells, B-cell-depleted T cells, or PBMCs supplied cDNA or gDNA.

V was trimmed by 3 bases and J by 1 base, leaving 10 bases between them. This CDR3 spans 15 amino acids. Looked up from germline, CDR1 is SGHDN and CDR2 is FVKESK. The table came from immunoSEQ multiplex PCR; TCRdb's copy has only in-frame clones and leaves some out. The profile shows approximately 230,000 clones, 70% to 90% of them singletons. Everyone who took part was roughly 18 to 89 years old, and they came from 20 to 25 US areas. Assignment of participants to cohorts was predicated upon participant-reported clinical history. The TCR originated in a woman aged 50 to 60 with acute COVID-19. The chain combines TRBV14 with TRBJ2-1; maybe TRBD1 (6 bases). Sequenced material: PBMCs or T cells enriched from blood (not recorded which). This CDR3 is CASSQLTGSYNEQFF. The CDR3 bases are TGTGCCAGCAGCCAGTTGACAGGATCCTACAATGAGCAGTTCTTC.